The present entry profiles one T cell receptor (beta chain) with its context. The sample belongs to a study of blood T cell repertoires in COVID-19. For the study at large: PBMCs, B-cell-depleted T cells, or T cells provided the cDNA or gDNA that made up the material.

The V and J ends lost 10 bases and 13 bases, in that order; junction bases with no gene match: 16. CDR3 size: 12 residues. Exposed volunteers were people who met a COVID-19 case within 2 weeks before study entry. The authors' processing: Amplification of reference gene primers provided the estimated nucleated cell counts. Only in-frame clones appear in the TCRdb table, and some are missing; sequencing was by immunoSEQ multiplex PCR. That table gives V, J and clone size, and the DNA gave D and trimming. The profile covers approximately 300,000 clones, with around nine tenths appearing a single time and around 3.9% taken by the ten largest.

Sequencing was done on a sample of PBMCs or T cells enriched from blood (not recorded which). The TCR was taken from a woman aged 30 to 39 who had been exposed to COVID-19. J is TRBJ2-7 and V is TRBV12-3 or TRBV12-4; 7 bases agree with TRBD2. CDR3 DNA sequence: TGTGCCACCCGTCCTAGCGGAGGATCTAAATACTTC. It is translated as CATRPSGGSKYF.